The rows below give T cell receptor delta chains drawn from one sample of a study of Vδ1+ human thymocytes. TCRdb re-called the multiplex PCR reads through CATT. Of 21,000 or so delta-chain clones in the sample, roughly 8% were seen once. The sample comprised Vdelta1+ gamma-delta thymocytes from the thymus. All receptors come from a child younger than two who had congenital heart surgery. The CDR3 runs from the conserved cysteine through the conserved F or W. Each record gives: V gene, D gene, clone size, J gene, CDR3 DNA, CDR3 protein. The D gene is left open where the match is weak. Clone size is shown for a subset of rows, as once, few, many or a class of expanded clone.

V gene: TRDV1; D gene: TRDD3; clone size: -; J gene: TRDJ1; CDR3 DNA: TGTGCTCTTGGGACCAGGGGCACTTCGGTGGGGGATACCGATAAACTCATCTTT; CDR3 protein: CALGTRGTSVGDTDKLIF
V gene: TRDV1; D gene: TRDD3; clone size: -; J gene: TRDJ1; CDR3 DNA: TGTGCTCTTGGGGAATCGGTTCGCTGGGGGACTTACACCGATAAACTCATCTTT; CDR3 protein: CALGESVRWGTYTDKLIF
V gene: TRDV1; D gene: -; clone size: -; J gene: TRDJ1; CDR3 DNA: TGTGCTCTTGGGGAACTAAGGCAGGGGGACCAAACCGATAAACTCATCTTT; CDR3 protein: CALGELRQGDQTDKLIF
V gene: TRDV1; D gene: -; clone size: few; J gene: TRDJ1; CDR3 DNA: TGTGCTCTTGGGGAACTGACTCGCCCCAGGTACACCGATAAACTCATCTTT; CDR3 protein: CALGELTRPRYTDKLIF
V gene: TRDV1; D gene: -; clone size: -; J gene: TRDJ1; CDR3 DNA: TGTGCTCTTGGGGAAAGGGACCCCTTGAATACCGATAAACTCATCTTT; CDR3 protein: CALGERDPLNTDKLIF
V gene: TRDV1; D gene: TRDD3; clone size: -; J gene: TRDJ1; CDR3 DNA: TGTGCTCTTGGGGACCAGGGGCGCCGGGGTAGAGGACTGGGGGATACGGGCGGTACCGATAAACTCATCTTT; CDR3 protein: CALGDQGRRGRGLGDTGGTDKLIF
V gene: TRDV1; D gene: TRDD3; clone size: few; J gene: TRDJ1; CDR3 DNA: TGTGCTCTTGGGGCCCCGGAAGACTGGGGGTGGTACACCGATAAACTCATCTTT; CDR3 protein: CALGAPEDWGWYTDKLIF
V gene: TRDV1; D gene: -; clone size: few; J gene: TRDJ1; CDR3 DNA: TGTGCTCTTGGGGAACGAACCTCCCGCGGAAAGAGGACCGATAAACTCATCTTT; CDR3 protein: CALGERTSRGKRTDKLIF
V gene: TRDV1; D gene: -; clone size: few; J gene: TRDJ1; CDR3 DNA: TGTGCTCTTGGGGAACTATTCGGGCCCGGGGAGGGGGCTGATAAACTCATCTTT; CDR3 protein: CALGELFGPGEGADKLIF
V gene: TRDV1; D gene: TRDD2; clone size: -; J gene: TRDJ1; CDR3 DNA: TGTGCTCTTGGGGACCAATCCCCTCCTTCCTACGGGGAGCTCATCTTT; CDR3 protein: CALGDQSPPSYGELIF
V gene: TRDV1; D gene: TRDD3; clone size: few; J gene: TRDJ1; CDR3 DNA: TGTGCTCTTGTTGGAGAGACACCGGCATGGCTACCTTTACTGGGGGGTCACACCGATAAACTCATCTTT; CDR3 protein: CALVGETPAWLPLLGGHTDKLIF
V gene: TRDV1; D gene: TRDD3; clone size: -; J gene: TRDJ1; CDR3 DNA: TGTGCTCTTGGGGAACGCCCTGGGGGATCGCTTACCGATAAACTCATCTTT; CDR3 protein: CALGERPGGSLTDKLIF
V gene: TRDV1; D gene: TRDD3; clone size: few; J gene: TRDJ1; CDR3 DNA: TGTGCTCTTGGGGAACAGGTCGGGTACTCTAGCCCCCCTGTACTGGGGGATACCTCCGATAAACTCATCTTT; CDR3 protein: CALGEQVGYSSPPVLGDTSDKLIF
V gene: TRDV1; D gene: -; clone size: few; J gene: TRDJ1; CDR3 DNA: TGTGCTCTTGGGGAACGTACACCGCTTGGGGGTCCTTACACCGATAAACTCATCTTT; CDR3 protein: CALGERTPLGGPYTDKLIF
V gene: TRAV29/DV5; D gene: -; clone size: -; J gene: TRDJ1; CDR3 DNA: TGTGCATCATGGCGTATTCAAGCTTTACTGGAGGATGGAACCGGGATCCGGCCAACCGATAAACTCATCTTT; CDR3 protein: CASWRIQALLEDGTGIRPTDKLIF
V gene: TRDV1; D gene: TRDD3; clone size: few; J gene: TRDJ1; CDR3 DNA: TGTGCTCTTGGGGAAGATTCAAGGGGGGGATATGCCGATAAACTCATCTTT; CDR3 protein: CALGEDSRGGYADKLIF
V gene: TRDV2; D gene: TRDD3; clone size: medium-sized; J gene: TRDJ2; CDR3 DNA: TGTGCCTGTGACGTGCGTACTGGGGGCCTCGCTTTGACAGCACAACTCTTCTTT; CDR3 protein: CACDVRTGGLALTAQLFF
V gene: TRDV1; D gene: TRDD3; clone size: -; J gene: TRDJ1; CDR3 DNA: TGTGCTCTTGGGGACCCCCTTGGCTCGTACTGGGGGTCTGCGTACACCGATAAACTCATCTTT; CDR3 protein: CALGDPLGSYWGSAYTDKLIF
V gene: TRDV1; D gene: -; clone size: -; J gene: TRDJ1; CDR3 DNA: TGTGCTCTTGGGAAACTGATCCTCATACCGAGGAATCGGTCCTGCTTCGATAAACTCATCTTT; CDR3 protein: CALGKLILIPRNRSCFDKLIF
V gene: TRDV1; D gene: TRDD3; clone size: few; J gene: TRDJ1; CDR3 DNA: TGTGCTCTTGGGGAGGACGTACTCCCGCGTTCTGTGGGGGAGGATAAACTCATCTTT; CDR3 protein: CALGEDVLPRSVGEDKLIF
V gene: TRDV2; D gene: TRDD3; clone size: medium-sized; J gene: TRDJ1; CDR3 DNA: TGTGCCTGTGACGTGTACTGGGGGACCCTGTACACCGATAAACTCATCTTT; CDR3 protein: CACDVYWGTLYTDKLIF
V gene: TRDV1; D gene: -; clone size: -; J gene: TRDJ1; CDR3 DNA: TGTGCTCTTGGGGAACCCTTAAGTCTCCCGTACACCGATAAACTCATCTTT; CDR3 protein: CALGEPLSLPYTDKLIF
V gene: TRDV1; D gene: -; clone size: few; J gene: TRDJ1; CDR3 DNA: TGTGCTCTTGGGGAAACAGACCCTATCTCCGACTGGGAGATACGCTGGTATACGAGACTCATCTTT; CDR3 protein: CALGETDPISDWEIRWYTRLIF
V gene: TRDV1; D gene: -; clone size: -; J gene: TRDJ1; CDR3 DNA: TGTGCTCTTGGGGAACCCCCCCCTTCCTACTTATACTGGGGGAATTCGTACACCGATAAACTCATCTTT; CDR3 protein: CALGEPPPSYLYWGNSYTDKLIF
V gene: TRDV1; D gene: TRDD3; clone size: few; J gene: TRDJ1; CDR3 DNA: TGTGCTCTTGGGGAACATCTCTACGGGAGGACTTTACTGGGGGACGCCACCGATAAACTCATCTTT; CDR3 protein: CALGEHLYGRTLLGDATDKLIF
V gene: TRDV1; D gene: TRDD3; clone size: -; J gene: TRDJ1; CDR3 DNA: TGTGCTCTTGGGGAACTAATAGGGGGATGCCTCCCGCGAACTCGGTACACCGATAAACTCATCTTT; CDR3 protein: CALGELIGGCLPRTRYTDKLIF
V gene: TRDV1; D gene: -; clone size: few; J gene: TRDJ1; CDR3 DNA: TGTGCTCTTGGGAGGACTACGTATAAACTCATCTTT; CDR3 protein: CALGRTTYKLIF
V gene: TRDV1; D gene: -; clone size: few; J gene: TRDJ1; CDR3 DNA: TGTGCTCTTGGAGCATGGAGGATGTACACCGATAAACTCATCTTT; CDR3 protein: CALGAWRMYTDKLIF
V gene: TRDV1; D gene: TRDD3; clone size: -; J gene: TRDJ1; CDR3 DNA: TGTGCTCTTGGGGAACTAGGGGGATACGCGACCGATAAACTCATCTTT; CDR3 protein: CALGELGGYATDKLIF
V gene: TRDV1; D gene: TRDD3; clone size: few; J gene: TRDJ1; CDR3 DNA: TGTGCTCTTGGGGAACTCCGTTACTTCCTACTGGGGGATAGCAAACTCATCTTT; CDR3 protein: CALGELRYFLLGDSKLIF
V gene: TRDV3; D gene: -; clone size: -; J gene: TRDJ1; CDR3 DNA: TGTGCCCCACCGAGACTCTTCCTACGTTGCTGGGGGATGGTCTGCACCGATAAACTCATCTTT; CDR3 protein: CAPPRLFLRCWGMVCTDKLIF
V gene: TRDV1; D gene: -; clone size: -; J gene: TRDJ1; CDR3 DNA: TGTGCTCTTGGGGAACTTGGTACCGGATACACCGATAAACTCATCTTT; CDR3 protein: CALGELGTGYTDKLIF
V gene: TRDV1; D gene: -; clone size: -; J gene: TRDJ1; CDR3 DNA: TGTGCTCTTGGGGAACTTTCTCCCCCCGAGTACACCGATAAACTCATCTTT; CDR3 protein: CALGELSPPEYTDKLIF
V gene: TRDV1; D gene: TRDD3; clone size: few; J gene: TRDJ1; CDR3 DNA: TGTGCTCTTGGGGACTTCCTATACGCCCCCGATGGGGGATACGCCCTTAACACCGATAAACTCATCTTT; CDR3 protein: CALGDFLYAPDGGYALNTDKLIF
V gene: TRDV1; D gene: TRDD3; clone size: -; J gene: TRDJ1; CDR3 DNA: TGTGCTCTTGGGAAGGAGTCCACCCTGGGGATACTGTACACCGATAAACTCATCTTT; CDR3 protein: CALGKESTLGILYTDKLIF
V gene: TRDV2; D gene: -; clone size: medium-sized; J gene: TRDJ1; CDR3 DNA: TGTGCCTGTGACACCGACGTGAACACCGATAAACTCATCTTT; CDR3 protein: CACDTDVNTDKLIF
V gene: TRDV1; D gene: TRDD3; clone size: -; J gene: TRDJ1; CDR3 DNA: TGTGCTCTTGGGGAACTGACGGCTGGGGGATCCGATAAACTCATCTTT; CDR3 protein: CALGELTAGGSDKLIF